This T cell receptor beta chain was found in a study of T-cell memory formation after mild COVID-19. Across the study: TCR clusters largely stayed donor specific. The study's findings and limits: Pre-infection memory contained some responding clones, which suggested that cross-reactive memory had joined.

MiXCR, applied by TCRdb to the 5' RACE reads, yields one record per CDR3 protein. The sample records fewer than 450,000 distinct CDR3 sequences, more than 20% being singletons. Remarks on this clonotype: Its target is unknown.

The sequence was collected from an adult woman who had mild COVID-19 (a few samples of this study predate the infection). Cell type and time point are not known. Sequencing was carried out using PBMCs or a T cell subset sorted from them (not recorded which).

CDR3 amino acids: CASSGLGTSLGGEQFF. The CDR3 bases are TGTGCCAGCAGTGGACTCGGGACCTCCCTTGGGGGTGAGCAGTTCTTC. V is TRBV2 and J is TRBJ2-1; either TRBD1 or TRBD2 may supply D (5 bases each). The CDR3 consists of 16 residues. The V and J ends lost 4 bases and 9 bases respectively, with 22 bases between them. Per the germline V gene, CDR1 is SNHLY and CDR2 is FYNNEI.